This paragraph covers one T cell receptor (beta chain) sequence. Germline CDR1 SGHTA, CDR2 FQGNSA. J was trimmed by 5 bases and V by 4 bases; bases with no gene match: 23. This CDR3 has 19 residues. The data belong to a study of CD8+ T cells in alopecia areata. Extracted RNA was reverse transcribed, and the resulting cDNA served as sequencing template. Some clones are missing from TCRdb's copy, which holds only in-frame ones; the method was immunoSEQ multiplex PCR. In the table there are about 250,000 clones, 60% of which are singletons. The treatment: oral pan-JAK inhibitor, 5-10 mg twice daily. The chain carries TRBV7-2 and TRBJ2-7; TRBD1 aligns across 7 bases. The TCR comes from a human donor with alopecia areata. Specimen: CD4+ T cells sorted from blood, collected at roughly week 53, from a patient treated with tofacitinib. The CDR3 region is CASSYPYSGTAVNRHEQYF. For the CDR3, the DNA is TGTGCCAGCAGCTATCCGTACTCCGGGACAGCGGTGAATAGGCACGAGCAGTACTTC.